The 25 T cell receptor beta chains below come from one sample, sequenced in a study of PD-1 blockade in classical Hodgkin lymphoma. Profiled with immunoSEQ multiplex PCR; TCRdb holds only in-frame clones, not every one. In the table there are about 21,000 clones, around nine tenths of which are singletons. As to time point: newly diagnosed, previously untreated cHL patient sample. From thawed PBMCs, CD8+ T cells were isolated by magnetic negative selection. The source material was CD8+ T cells from blood. The receptors here all came from a human donor with classical Hodgkin lymphoma.

The rearrangement joins TRBV7-9 to TRBJ2-3, with D possibly TRBD2 on 6 matching bases. Deletions cut 1 base from V and 2 bases from J, with 22 bases between. This CDR3 is built from 19 residues. From germline, CDR1 is SEHNR and CDR2 FQNEAQ (reference sequence). The CDR3 protein is CASSLEMTIGLYNTDTQYF. CDR3 bases: TGTGCCAGCAGCTTAGAGATGACGATAGGACTATACAACACAGATACGCAGTATTTT. Full variable domain (outside the CDR3, taken from reference TRBV7-9 and TRBJ2-3): DTGVSQNPRHKITKRGQNVTFRCDPISEHNRLYWYRQTLGQGPEFLTYFQNEAQLEKSRLLSDRFSAERPKGSFSTLEIQRTEQGDSAMYLCASSLEMTIGLYNTDTQYFGPGTRLTVL.

The genes are TRBV4-1 and TRBJ2-5; 7 bases line up with TRBD2. CDR3 length: 16 amino acids. The V gene end was trimmed by 0 bases and the J gene end by 2 bases; junction bases not matched to a gene: 6. Germline values: CDR1 MGHRA, CDR2 YSYEKL. The DNA of the CDR3 is TGCGCCAGCAGCCAAGATCAAGCTAGCGGACAAGAGACCCAGTACTTC. This gives the protein CASSQDQASGQETQYF.

J is TRBJ2-5 and V is TRBV19, with 10 nucleotides matching TRBD1. V lost 6 bases, J lost 5 bases, and 9 bases stayed unmatched. The CDR3 spans 15 residues. CDR1 is LNHDA, CDR2 SQIVND, per germline (reference sequence). CDR3 amino acids: CASRQPGQGLETQYF. CDR3 nucleotide sequence: TGTGCCAGTAGGCAACCGGGACAGGGGTTGGAGACCCAGTACTTC.

The rearrangement links TRBV4-2 to TRBJ2-1; 8 bases fit TRBD2. The CDR3 runs 15 residues. With 8 bases clipped from V and 8 bases from J, the junction kept 14 bases outside the gene matches. Germline CDR1 reads LGHNA; CDR2 reads YNFKEQ. CDR3 in DNA: TGTGCCAGCCGAGACCTCGGGCGGGGGGCCGATGAGCAGTTCTTC. It translates to CASRDLGRGADEQFF.

V gene TRBV4-1 combines with J gene TRBJ2-1, with 16 bases identical to TRBD2. CDR1 and CDR2 from the germline V gene are MGHRA and YSYEKL. J was trimmed by 5 bases and V by 2 bases; bases with no gene match: 12. This CDR3 contains 20 residues. CDR3 nucleotides: TGCGCCAGCAGCCAATTCATGCACGGGACTAGCGGGAGGGGAGACAATGAGCAGTTCTTC. Protein sequence: CASSQFMHGTSGRGDNEQFF.

The chain combines TRBV7-9 with TRBJ2-3, with 8 bases fitting TRBD1. There are 15 residues in the CDR3. From germline, CDR1 is SEHNR and CDR2 FQNEAQ (reference sequence). J was trimmed by 7 bases and V by 5 bases; bases with no gene match: 11. The CDR3: CASSGPDRGLNTQYF. The CDR3 coding sequence is TGTGCCAGCAGCGGTCCCGACAGGGGTCTGAATACGCAGTATTTT.

The V call is TRBV11-2, the J call TRBJ2-7; 7 bases fit TRBD1. The junction had 3 bases not matched to a gene; V was cut back by 2 bases and J by 2 bases. The germline CDR1 and CDR2 sequences are SGHAT and FQNNGV. The CDR3 extends over 14 amino acids. Here the CDR3 reads CASSLSRGTYEQYF. The CDR3 nucleotides are TGTGCCAGCAGCTTATCCAGGGGGACCTACGAGCAGTACTTC.

This rearrangement joins TRBV29-1 to TRBJ2-3, with TRBD2 matching over 8 bases. The CDR3 runs to 13 residues. The germline V gene has CDR1 SQVTM and CDR2 ANQGSEA. J lost 2 bases, V lost 8 bases, and 6 bases had no gene match. The DNA for the CDR3 is TGCAGCCCGATAGCGGGGACCACAGATACGCAGTATTTT. It encodes CSPIAGTTDTQYF.

The chain uses TRBV11-3 and TRBJ2-2, with D unclear. V lost 5 bases, J lost 7 bases, and 8 bases lay in between. Germline CDR1 and CDR2: SGHNT and YENEEA. The CDR3 length is 12 residues. CDR3 in DNA: TGTGCCAGCAGCCCGGGCGGCGGGGAGCTGTTTTTT. Amino acid sequence: CASSPGGGELFF. Based on the CDR3 plus reference TRBV11-3 and TRBJ2-2, the full variable domain is EAGVVQSPRYKIIEKKQPVAFWCNPISGHNTLYWYLQNLGQGPELLIRYENEEAVDDSQLPKDRFSAERLKGVDSTLKIQPAELGDSAVYLCASSPGGGELFFGEGSRLTVL.

Comment on this clone: The sample has other DNA sequences that encode this CDR3 too. J is TRBJ2-5 and V is TRBV4-3; D is perhaps TRBD1 or TRBD2 (5 bases each). The CDR3 extends over 15 amino acids. Trimming cost V 6 bases and J 2 bases, with 16 bases left between them. Germline V gives CDR1 LGHNA, CDR2 YSLEER. CDR3 protein: CASSWRRGAQETQYF. In DNA, the CDR3 is TGCGCCAGCAGTTGGCGGCGAGGGGCTCAAGAGACCCAGTACTTC.

The chain couples TRBV4-1 to TRBJ1-2; D remains ambiguous. Trimming shortened V by 7 bases and J by 0 bases, and 15 bases separated the two germline ends. CDR3 size: 15 residues. Germline V lookup: CDR1 MGHRA, CDR2 YSYEKL. CDR3 DNA sequence: TGCGCCAGCACTACCTTACTCGGGTCTAACTATGGCTACACCTTC. This encodes CASTTLLGSNYGYTF.

The V call is TRBV5-1, the J call TRBJ1-2, with a tentative D call TRBD1 (6 bases). Trimming took off 1 base at V and 4 bases at J, with 14 bases between the two ends. This CDR3 is built from 15 residues. Per the germline V gene, CDR1 is SGHRS and CDR2 is YFSETQ. CDR3 in amino acids: CASSLTGIKGYGYTF. CDR3 coding DNA: TGCGCCAGCAGCTTGACAGGGATTAAAGGCTATGGCTACACCTTC.

The chain employs TRBV6-1 and TRBJ1-2; no definite D call. Deletions cut 5 bases from V and 0 bases from J, with 10 bases between. Per the germline V gene, CDR1 is MNHNS and CDR2 is SASEGT. The CDR3 has 14 amino acids. Here the CDR3 reads CASSLGRTNYGYTF. CDR3 sequence (DNA): TGTGCCAGCAGTCTTGGACGGACTAACTATGGCTACACCTTC.

This sequence joins TRBV6-5 and TRBJ2-7; possibly TRBD1 or TRBD2 for D (5 bases each). Trimming shortened V by 2 bases and J by 2 bases, and 13 bases separated the two germline ends. The CDR3 has 15 residues. Germline loops: CDR1 MNHEY, CDR2 SVGAGI. CDR3 coding DNA: TGTGCCAGCAGTTACGGGACGGGGATACCCTACGAGCAGTACTTC. It specifies CASSYGTGIPYEQYF.

This clone came up once. The genes are TRBV30 and TRBJ2-1; 7 nucleotides align to TRBD2. The germline gives CDR1 GTSNPN, CDR2 SVGIG (reference sequence). The CDR3 has 14 amino acids. The V gene end was trimmed by 3 bases and the J gene end by 5 bases; junction bases not matched to a gene: 7. Written as DNA, the CDR3 is TGTGCCTGGAGAGCGGGGAGGTCCCACAATGAGCAGTTCTTC. Protein product: CAWRAGRSHNEQFF.

CDR3 in amino acids: CASKVRAVGEAFF. Here the CDR3 DNA reads TGTGCCAGCAAGGTTCGGGCTGTAGGTGAAGCTTTCTTT. This chain links TRBV2 with TRBJ1-1; D unclear. Deletions cut 7 bases from V and 7 bases from J, with 16 bases between. This CDR3 spans 13 amino acids. CDR1 and CDR2 (germline): SNHLY, FYNNEI.

The chain combines TRBV6-5 with TRBJ2-1; 8 bases align to TRBD2. This CDR3 region has 14 residues. J was trimmed by 5 bases and V by 8 bases; bases with no gene match: 8. Germline CDR1 and CDR2: MNHEY and SVGAGI. The CDR3, as DNA: TGTGCCAGCTCGGGGGGGGCTGAAAACAATGAGCAGTTCTTC. Amino acids: CASSGGAENNEQFF.

V usage is TRBV27 and J usage is TRBJ2-7, with D maybe TRBD1 (6 bases). CDR1 MNHEY and CDR2 SMNVEV come from the germline V gene (reference sequence). Trimming left V 3 bases short and J 4 bases short, with 10 bases between. This CDR3 is built from 13 residues. The CDR3: CASSLGALYEQYF. The CDR3 bases are TGTGCCAGCAGTTTGGGGGCTCTTTACGAGCAGTACTTC.

The chain employs TRBV9 and TRBJ2-2; no clear D. This CDR3 comprises 14 residues. V dropped 3 bases and J dropped 4 bases, with 10 bases sitting between them. Looked up from germline, CDR1 is SGDLS and CDR2 is YYNGEE. The CDR3 DNA reads TGTGCCAGCAGCGGAGCCCCTAGCACCGGGGAGCTGTTTTTT. Its protein product is CASSGAPSTGELFF.

This clone was counted between two and nine times. The rearrangement joins TRBV29-1 to TRBJ1-5; maybe TRBD1 (5 bases). The CDR3 is made up of 13 amino acids. V was pared by 3 bases and J by 2 bases, with 8 bases between. CDR1 is SQVTM, CDR2 ANQGSEA, per germline. This CDR3 reads CSVETERNQPQHF. The CDR3, as DNA: TGCAGCGTTGAGACAGAACGCAATCAGCCCCAGCATTTT. Filled out from reference TRBV29-1 and TRBJ1-5, the complete variable domain reads SAVISQKPSRDICQRGTSLTIQCQVDSQVTMMFWYRQQPGQSLTLIATANQGSEATYESGFVIDKFPISRPNLTFSTLTVSNMSPEDSSIYLCSVETERNQPQHFGDGTRLSIL.

This clone was detected once. This chain links TRBV4-3 with TRBJ2-2, with D tentatively TRBD2 (6 bases). The CDR3 spans 18 residues. V lost 0 bases and J lost 4, with 18 bases in between. Germline CDR1 is LGHNA and CDR2 is YSLEER. This chain's CDR3 is CASSQDRSTGASTGELFF. The CDR3 DNA reads as TGCGCCAGCAGCCAAGATCGGTCGACGGGAGCTAGCACCGGGGAGCTGTTTTTT.

J is TRBJ2-2 and V is TRBV9; 7 bases line up with TRBD2. The CDR3 totals 15 residues. V lost 1 base and J lost 6; bases outside the gene matches: 6. Germline loops: CDR1 SGDLS, CDR2 YYNGEE. The CDR3 coding sequence is TGTGCCAGCAGCGTATACGGGGGGAGCGCCGGGGAGCTGTTTTTT. Protein sequence: CASSVYGGSAGELFF. The full variable domain, in which reference TRBV9 and TRBJ2-2 provide the parts outside the CDR3, is DSGVTQTPKHLITATGQRVTLRCSPRSGDLSVYWYQQSLDQGLQFLIQYYNGEERAKGNILERFSAQQFPDLHSELNLSSLELGDSALYFCASSVYGGSAGELFFGEGSRLTVL.

V gene TRBV13 combines with J gene TRBJ1-3; D is undetermined. Trimming removed 5 bases at V and 4 bases at J, with 15 bases between. Germline V gene data show CDR1 as PRHDT and CDR2 as FYEKMQ (reference sequence). The CDR3 is 15 amino acids. As DNA, the CDR3 is TGTGCCAGCAGCGCCACGCACCTACAGGGAAACACCATATATTTT. Translation: CASSATHLQGNTIYF.

J is TRBJ1-1 and V is TRBV4-3; 7 nucleotides agree with TRBD1. The J segment lost 2 bases and the V segment lost 2 bases, leaving 5 bases of the junction unmatched. CDR1 and CDR2 from the germline V gene are LGHNA and YSLEER. The CDR3 has 15 residues. CDR3 nucleotides: TGCGCCAGCAGCCAAATTAGACAGGGAAACACTGAAGCTTTCTTT. Translated, it gives CASSQIRQGNTEAFF.

The J gene is TRBJ2-6, the V gene TRBV23-1, with D possibly matching TRBD1 (6 bases). TRBV23-1 counts as an open reading frame of uncertain function. V lost 4 bases, J lost 0 bases, and 13 bases lay in between. The length of the CDR3 is 17 residues. In nucleotides, the CDR3 is TGCGCCAGCAGTCCCGGGACATCCGTCTCTGGGGCCAACGTCCTGACTTTC. Protein product: CASSPGTSVSGANVLTF.